This entry lists 25 T cell receptor beta chains sequenced from one sample in a study of blood T cell repertoires in COVID-19. The method was immunoSEQ multiplex PCR; TCRdb's version includes in-frame clones alone and lacks a portion of them. The sample shows over 100,000 clones, about 90% of them seen only once. Sequenced sample: peripheral blood. All receptors derive from a woman aged 45-65 years with COVID-19, enrolled during active disease.

The V gene is TRBV30, the J gene TRBJ2-1, with D possibly being TRBD1 (6 bases). CDR1 is GTSNPN and CDR2 is SVGIG in the germline V gene (reference sequence). Trimming shortened V by 0 bases and J by 6 bases, and 12 bases separated the two germline ends. The CDR3 totals 14 residues. In nucleotides, the CDR3 is TGTGCCTGGAGTGTATTAGAGGGGGTCAATGAGCAGTTCTTC. Residues: CAWSVLEGVNEQFF.

The rearrangement joins TRBV19 to TRBJ2-1, with 10 bases aligning to TRBD2. Looked up from germline, CDR1 is LNHDA and CDR2 is SQIVND (reference sequence). This CDR3 is built from 14 residues. V lost 4 bases to trimming and J lost 8 bases; unmatched junction nucleotides: 5. CDR3 sequence reads: CASSTGLASHEQFF. CDR3 coding DNA: TGTGCCAGTAGTACGGGACTAGCGAGCCATGAGCAGTTCTTC.

This clone was observed a handful of times. V usage is TRBV27 and J usage is TRBJ1-2, with D perhaps matching TRBD1 (6 bases). This CDR3 has 16 residues. Trimming removed 0 bases at V and 8 bases at J, with 19 bases between. Germline loops: CDR1 MNHEY, CDR2 SMNVEV (reference sequence). CDR3 residues: CASSLSPRGGAGGYTF. CDR3 sequence (DNA): TGTGCCAGCAGTTTATCCCCCCGGGGGGGGGCCGGGGGCTACACCTTC.

The CDR3 is CAWGDRGTYGYTF. As DNA, the CDR3 is TGTGCCTGGGGGGACAGGGGAACCTATGGCTACACCTTC. The chain links TRBV30 to TRBJ1-2; 10 positions agree with TRBD1. This CDR3 is built from 13 residues. CDR1 and CDR2 (germline): GTSNPN, SVGIG (reference sequence). V lost 5 bases, J lost 4 bases, and 4 bases stayed unmatched.

The chain recombines TRBV30 with TRBJ2-2, with D uncertain. The CDR3 loop spans 16 amino acids. Germline V CDR1 and CDR2: GTSNPN, SVGIG (reference sequence). V lost 2 bases to trimming and J lost 7 bases, with 20 bases between them. CDR3 nucleotide sequence: TGTGCCTGGAGTTATTTAGGTCCGGGTTTGGGCGGGGAGCTGTTTTTT. This sequence encodes CAWSYLGPGLGGELFF.

This chain links TRBV5-1 with TRBJ1-6; TRBD1 matches 7 bases. Germline trimming cut 4 bases from V and 8 bases from J; bases unmatched to any gene: 6. The length of the CDR3 is 14 residues. Germline V gene lookup returns CDR1 SGHRS and CDR2 YFSETQ. The CDR3 loop is CASSEGQADSPLHF. The CDR3, as DNA: TGCGCCAGCAGCGAAGGACAGGCGGATTCACCCCTCCACTTT.

The chain links TRBV5-1 to TRBJ1-2; TRBD1 agrees at 7 bases. CDR3 size: 15 residues. Germline CDR1 SGHRS, CDR2 YFSETQ. Trimming took 4 bases from V and 6 from J; bases not matched to a gene: 12. The CDR3 loop reads CASSPGDSPVDGYTF. Written as DNA, the CDR3 is TGCGCCAGCAGCCCTGGGGACAGCCCTGTCGATGGCTACACCTTC.

This clone was seen only once. The chain couples TRBV30 to TRBJ1-2; perhaps TRBD1 as D (6 bases). The CDR3 totals 11 residues. Looked up from germline, CDR1 is GTSNPN and CDR2 is SVGIG (reference sequence). The V and J ends lost 3 bases and 4 bases respectively, with 6 bases between them. CDR3 protein: CAWRDSYGYTF. Written as DNA, the CDR3 is TGTGCCTGGAGGGACAGCTATGGCTACACCTTC.

The J gene is TRBJ2-2, the V gene TRBV7-2; the match to TRBD1 covers 8 bases. The CDR3 has 14 amino acids. Germline assignment: CDR1 SGHTA and CDR2 FQGNSA. The ends lost 5 bases at V and 6 bases at J; junction bases unmatched: 5. CDR3 loop: CASSADRGAGELFF. The CDR3, as DNA: TGTGCCAGCAGCGCCGACAGGGGTGCCGGGGAGCTGTTTTTT.

This chain uses TRBV28 with TRBJ1-5, with 9 bases lining up with TRBD1. After removal of 1 base from V and 10 bases from J, the junction contained 11 bases not matched to a gene. This CDR3 has 16 residues. Germline CDR1 and CDR2: MDHEN and SYDVKM. The CDR3 region has the DNA TGTGCCAGCAGTTTATTATCTGGGACAGGGACTATACCCCAGCATTTT. It encodes CASSLLSGTGTIPQHF.

The chain has TRBV19 and TRBJ1-5, with D possibly matching TRBD1 (6 bases). Germline CDR1 and CDR2: LNHDA and SQIVND (reference sequence). The CDR3 has 18 amino acids. With 0 bases removed from V and 2 bases from J, the gap between germline ends came to 17 bases. CDR3 in amino acids: CASSIETGPRGGNQPQHF. CDR3 bases: TGTGCCAGTAGTATAGAGACAGGCCCCCGAGGAGGCAATCAGCCCCAGCATTTT.

The chain couples TRBV2 to TRBJ1-1; 8 bases map to TRBD1. Germline V CDR1 and CDR2: SNHLY, FYNNEI. The CDR3 totals 11 residues. V shed 7 bases and J 10 bases; nucleotides not matched to a gene: 5. The CDR3 loop reads CASIVGQGAFF. DNA of the CDR3: TGTGCCAGCATCGTCGGACAGGGAGCTTTCTTT.

In this sample, this clone turned up once. The rearrangement joins TRBV19 to TRBJ2-3, with 7 bases lining up with TRBD2. V lost 2 bases to trimming and J lost 4 bases; unmatched junction nucleotides: 6. Germline loops: CDR1 LNHDA, CDR2 SQIVND (reference sequence). The CDR3 is 15 residues long. The CDR3: CASSIIGGSPDTQYF. The CDR3 coding sequence is TGTGCCAGTAGTATAATCGGGGGGAGCCCAGATACGCAGTATTTT. Supplemented by reference TRBV19 and TRBJ2-3, the full variable domain reads DGGITQSPKYLFRKEGQNVTLSCEQNLNHDAMYWYRQDPGQGLRLIYYSQIVNDFQKGDIAEGYSVSREKKESFPLTVTSAQKNPTAFYLCASSIIGGSPDTQYFGPGTRLTVL.

The gene calls are TRBV9 and TRBJ2-7, with 9 bases matching TRBD1. Germline CDR1 is SGDLS and CDR2 is YYNGEE. V shed 5 bases and J 3 bases; nucleotides not matched to a gene: 12. CDR3 length equals 16 residues. CDR3 nucleotides: TGTGCCAGCAGTATTGCCGGGACAGGGAATATCTACGAGCAGTACTTC. Protein: CASSIAGTGNIYEQYF.

The CDR3 sequence: CASSQANSGNTIYF. The CDR3 nucleotides are TGTGCCAGCAGCCAAGCGAACAGTGGAAACACCATATATTTT. The V and J genes are TRBV3-1 (or the pseudogene TRBV3-2) and TRBJ1-3; D gene ambiguous. Germline V gene lookup returns CDR1 LGHDT and CDR2 YNNKEL (reference sequence). Trimming removed 1 base from V and 3 bases from J, with 7 bases in between. This CDR3 comprises 14 residues.

There are a few counts of this clone. The chain combines TRBV4-1 with TRBJ2-7; the D gene is possibly TRBD1 (6 bases). CDR1 MGHRA and CDR2 YSYEKL come from the germline V gene. The CDR3 covers 18 residues. The V end lost 0 bases, the J end lost 4 bases, and 22 bases lay between the germline ends. CDR3 in DNA: TGCGCCAGCAGCCAAGATTGGGGACATCCTCTCCGGGATTACGAGCAGTACTTC. It specifies CASSQDWGHPLRDYEQYF.

A single count supports this clone. The chain recombines TRBV9 with TRBJ2-1; 7 bases map to TRBD1. Germline V gene lookup returns CDR1 SGDLS and CDR2 YYNGEE. The CDR3 runs to 14 residues. Unmatched junction bases numbered 5, after V lost 0 bases and J lost 8 bases. CDR3 DNA sequence: TGTGCCAGCAGCGTAGATGTAGGGGGCGATGAGCAGTTCTTC. Its translation is CASSVDVGGDEQFF.

V and J are TRBV30 and TRBJ2-1, with a weak D call TRBD2 (5 bases). Per the germline V gene, CDR1 is GTSNPN and CDR2 is SVGIG (reference sequence). The CDR3 loop spans 12 amino acids. Between the trimmed V and J ends, which lost 0 bases and 12 bases, there was a span of 12 bases. In DNA, the CDR3 is TGTGCCTGGAGTGTACTAGGATGGGGGCAGTTCTTC. As protein: CAWSVLGWGQFF.

The chain recombines TRBV6-2 or TRBV6-3 with TRBJ2-7; possibly TRBD2 for D (6 bases). Trimming cost V 4 bases and J 2 bases, with 9 bases left between them. CDR3 length equals 13 residues. Looked up from germline, CDR1 is MNHEY and CDR2 is SVGEGT. CDR3 amino acids: CASSSAGTYEQYF. CDR3 DNA sequence: TGTGCCAGCAGTTCCGCGGGGACCTACGAGCAGTACTTC.

This rearrangement joins TRBV11-1 to TRBJ2-3, with TRBD1 matching over 7 bases. Germline V gene data show CDR1 as SGHAT and CDR2 as FQDESV (reference sequence). V was pared by 5 bases and J by 6 bases, with 8 bases of the junction left unmatched. The CDR3 is 14 residues long. The CDR3 spells CASSLDKGADTQYF. In nucleotides, the CDR3 is TGTGCCAGCAGCCTAGACAAGGGGGCCGATACGCAGTATTTT.

This chain joins TRBV11-3 and TRBJ1-1, with D hard to call. CDR3 length: 13 residues. Per the germline V gene, CDR1 is SGHNT and CDR2 is YENEEA. V was pared by 4 bases and J by 0 bases, with 6 bases between. The CDR3 loop reads CASSSQMNTEAFF. The CDR3 DNA reads as TGTGCCAGCAGCTCACAAATGAACACTGAAGCTTTCTTT.

A word on this clone: A junction boundary mismatches the germline segment, possibly from a read error. V usage is TRBV24-1 and J usage is TRBJ1-2, with D possibly matching TRBD1 (5 bases). CDR1 and CDR2 (germline): KGHDR, SFDVKD. The CDR3 sequence is 12 residues long. CDR3 bases: TGTGCCACCAGTGATTTAACGCAGGGCTGGGCCTTC. It is translated as CATSDLTQGWAF.

CDR3 amino acids: CASTRGDELNTEAFF. CDR3 in DNA: TGTGCCAGCACCCGGGGGGATGAGTTGAACACTGAAGCTTTCTTT. This chain connects TRBV11-3 to TRBJ1-1, with TRBD1 as a possible D gene (5 bases). The CDR3 covers 15 residues. The germline V and J ends were trimmed by 7 bases and 0 bases, with 15 bases remaining between them. Germline lookup yields CDR1 SGHNT and CDR2 YENEEA.

The chain has TRBV10-3 and TRBJ1-2; 7 bases align to TRBD1. The CDR3 runs to 13 residues. Germline V CDR1 and CDR2: ENHRY, SYGVKD. V shed 11 bases and J 2 bases; nucleotides not matched to a gene: 8. The CDR3 here is CAHQRGQNYGYTF. The CDR3 nucleotides are TGTGCCCACCAAAGGGGACAGAACTATGGCTACACCTTC.

The chain carries TRBV5-5 and TRBJ2-1; tentative D call: TRBD1 (6 bases). The V gene lost 0 bases and the J gene lost 0 bases, with 13 bases spanning the gap. Germline assignment: CDR1 SGHKS and CDR2 YYEKEE (reference sequence). The CDR3 runs 17 residues. In DNA, the CDR3 is TGTGCCAGCAGCTTGGCGTGGGGGCAAAGCTCCTACAATGAGCAGTTCTTC. Its protein is CASSLAWGQSSYNEQFF.